This is a list of T cell receptor beta chains from one sample in a study of post-analysis software for immune sequencing data. TCRdb reprocessed the PCR reads via MiXCR and lists one record per CDR3 protein. The table includes hundreds of thousands of distinct CDR3 sequences, about 40% detected once. Material for sequencing was blood. The receptors stem from a girl aged 10 to 17 with multiple sclerosis. Both conserved end residues are part of each CDR3. The order of the fields is clone size, D gene, J gene, V gene, CDR3 protein, CDR3 DNA. D genes are given only for firm matches. Expanded clones are given a class, and other clones once, few, many or no size at all.

abundance: NA
d_gene: NA
j_gene: TRBJ1-1
v_gene: TRBV10-3
CDR3aa: CAISVSPNTEAFF
CDR3nt: TGTGCCATCAGTGTCTCACCAAACACTGAAGCTTTCTTT

abundance: few
d_gene: NA
j_gene: TRBJ2-7
v_gene: TRBV7-8
CDR3aa: CASSRDRGMGSYEQYF
CDR3nt: TGTGCCAGCAGCCGAGATCGGGGAATGGGTTCCTACGAGCAGTACTTC

abundance: few
d_gene: TRBD2
j_gene: TRBJ2-7
v_gene: TRBV20-1
CDR3aa: CSARADGRGGRGQYF
CDR3nt: TGCAGTGCTAGAGCGGACGGCCGGGGGGGACGGGGCCAGTACTTC

abundance: few
d_gene: NA
j_gene: TRBJ2-1
v_gene: TRBV20-1
CDR3aa: CSLNLAPNEQFF
CDR3nt: TGCAGTCTCAATCTAGCGCCCAATGAGCAGTTCTTC

abundance: few
d_gene: TRBD1
j_gene: TRBJ1-2
v_gene: TRBV10-3
CDR3aa: CAISEAKTGGYGYTF
CDR3nt: TGTGCCATCAGTGAGGCCAAGACAGGGGGCTATGGCTACACCTTC

abundance: NA
d_gene: NA
j_gene: TRBJ2-1
v_gene: TRBV5-1
CDR3aa: CASQGSGGDEQFF
CDR3nt: TGCGCCAGCCAAGGGTCCGGGGGTGATGAGCAGTTCTTC

abundance: NA
d_gene: TRBD1
j_gene: TRBJ1-5
v_gene: TRBV29-1
CDR3aa: CSVEAGGTGPQPQHF
CDR3nt: TGCAGCGTTGAAGCTGGCGGGACAGGGCCCCAGCCCCAGCATTTT

abundance: many
d_gene: NA
j_gene: TRBJ2-6
v_gene: TRBV4-1
CDR3aa: CASSQDSSGANVLTF
CDR3nt: TGTGCCAGCAGCCAAGACAGCTCTGGGGCCAACGTCCTGACTTTC

abundance: NA
d_gene: TRBD2
j_gene: TRBJ2-1
v_gene: TRBV10-3
CDR3aa: CAISTTEGRDNEQFF
CDR3nt: TGTGCCATCAGTACGACGGAGGGGAGGGACAATGAGCAGTTCTTC

abundance: few
d_gene: NA
j_gene: TRBJ2-3
v_gene: TRBV4-2
CDR3aa: CASSQDGSLIDTQYF
CDR3nt: TGTGCCAGCAGCCAAGATGGCTCCCTAATAGATACGCAGTATTTT

abundance: few
d_gene: NA
j_gene: TRBJ2-1
v_gene: TRBV29-1
CDR3aa: CSAKGSSGTSYNEQFF
CDR3nt: TGCAGCGCAAAGGGGAGTAGCGGAACCTCCTACAATGAGCAGTTCTTC

abundance: NA
d_gene: NA
j_gene: TRBJ1-2
v_gene: TRBV20-1
CDR3aa: CSARDQGTAGYGYTF
CDR3nt: TGCAGTGCTAGAGATCAGGGGACCGCTGGCTATGGCTACACCTTC

abundance: NA
d_gene: TRBD2
j_gene: TRBJ2-1
v_gene: TRBV5-1
CDR3aa: CASMGWASGSDSYNEQFF
CDR3nt: TGCGCCAGCATGGGGTGGGCTAGCGGGAGTGACTCCTACAATGAGCAGTTCTTC

abundance: NA
d_gene: TRBD1
j_gene: TRBJ2-4
v_gene: TRBV5-1
CDR3aa: CASSLAYRGTKNIQYF
CDR3nt: TGCGCCAGCAGCTTGGCCTACAGGGGAACCAAAAACATTCAGTACTTC